Each of the 11 T cell receptor beta chains below was sequenced from the same sample in a study of glioma-infiltrating T cells. Using RNA template, CDR3s of TCR alpha and beta were amplified with iRepertoire arm-PCR. TCRdb ran MiXCR on the multiplex PCR reads and lists one entry per CDR3 protein. The table lists over 100,000 distinct CDR3 sequences, less than 30% of them singletons. The specimen was glioma tissue, nonneoplastic brain tissue, or PBMCs (not recorded which). All receptors derive from a human donor with low-grade glioma or glioblastoma, undergoing nonglioma brain surgery, or in good health (not recorded which).

This clonotype was counted only a few times. CDR3 region: CASSVRDKPYEQYF. The CDR3 DNA sequence: TGTGCCAGCAGCGTCCGGGACAAGCCCTACGAGCAGTACTTC. This rearrangement joins TRBV5-6 to TRBJ2-7, with D perhaps TRBD1 (6 bases). Per the germline V gene, CDR1 is SGHDT and CDR2 is YYEEEE. The V and J ends lost 4 bases and 2 bases respectively, with 13 bases between them. This CDR3 has 14 residues.

Comments on this clonotype: Its ends do not fully match the called genes, so a read error is possible. The rearrangement joins TRBV5-4 to TRBJ2-1; tentative D call: TRBD1 (5 bases). The CDR3 is 15 amino acids. CDR1 is SGHNT, CDR2 YYREEE, per germline (reference sequence). The CDR3 nucleotides read TGTGACAGCAGCCTAGGACAACAATCCTACAATGAGCAGTTCTTC. Translating gives CDSSLGQQSYNEQFF.

The chain employs TRBV29-1 and TRBJ2-7; possibly TRBD1 for D (5 bases). Germline V gene data show CDR1 as SQVTM and CDR2 as ANQGSEA. Deletions cut 4 bases from V and 3 bases from J, with 19 bases between. The CDR3 sequence is 15 residues long. For the CDR3, the DNA is TGCAGCGTTGGGCTTAAGGGGCCCAAGGGCTACGAGCAGTACTTC. Translated, it gives CSVGLKGPKGYEQYF.

This clonotype was seen repeatedly, ten times or more. The chain couples TRBV12-3 or TRBV12-4 to TRBJ2-1; 12 bases fit TRBD2. The ends lost 6 bases at V and 4 bases at J; junction bases unmatched: 7. The CDR3 spans 16 residues. CDR3 nucleotides: TGTGCCAGCAGCTCTGGACTAGCGGGGAGTTACAATGAGCAGTTCTTC. This translates into CASSSGLAGSYNEQFF.

In its sample, this clonotype was seen once. CDR3 coding DNA: TGTGCCAGTACCCTTTGGAGGGGGAACACCGGGGAGCTGTTTTTT. It codes for CASTLWRGNTGELFF. This chain connects TRBV19 to TRBJ2-2; possibly TRBD2 for D (6 bases). Germline V gene lookup returns CDR1 LNHDA and CDR2 SQIVND (reference sequence). Deletions cut 7 bases from V and 1 base from J, with 13 bases between. The CDR3 is 15 amino acids.

This clonotype was recorded at least ten times. The chain joins TRBV7-2 to TRBJ2-5; perhaps TRBD2 as D (6 bases). Germline-derived CDR1 and CDR2 are SGHTA and FQGNSA. The CDR3 is made up of 14 amino acids. V dropped 1 base and J dropped 3 bases, with 9 bases sitting between them. The CDR3 is CASSLGRTKETQYF. The DNA of the CDR3 is TGTGCCAGCAGCTTAGGCAGGACTAAAGAGACCCAGTACTTC.

This clonotype has a count of ten or more. The chain has TRBV2 and TRBJ2-2; 10 nucleotides line up with TRBD2. The germline gives CDR1 SNHLY, CDR2 FYNNEI. The CDR3 is 15 residues long. Trimming removed 5 bases from V and 3 bases from J; junction bases left unmatched: 3. The CDR3 DNA sequence: TGTGCCAGCAGTCCTCTAGCGGGAGACACCGGGGAGCTGTTTTTT. Protein: CASSPLAGDTGELFF.

This clonotype was seen repeatedly, ten times or more. This chain links TRBV7-6 with TRBJ1-2, with D uncertain. Germline values: CDR1 SGHVS, CDR2 FNYEAQ. The CDR3 spans 14 residues. V lost 0 bases and J lost 10, with 15 bases in between. The CDR3 DNA reads as TGTGCCAGCAGCTTAGCCGCGCAGGCGGATCTCTACACCTTC. As protein: CASSLAAQADLYTF.

This clonotype was counted ten times or more. The rearrangement joins TRBV6-6 to TRBJ2-5; weak D call: TRBD2 (5 bases). The length of the CDR3 is 12 residues. Deletions cut 2 bases from V and 5 bases from J, with 6 bases between. The germline V gene encodes CDR1 MNHNY and CDR2 SVGAGI (reference sequence). Here the CDR3 reads CASSYRGETQYF. The CDR3 bases are TGTGCCAGCAGTTACCGCGGGGAGACCCAGTACTTC.

The V and J genes are TRBV7-2 and TRBJ1-1; TRBD1 is a possible D gene (5 bases). V was cut by 5 bases and J by 1 base, with 11 bases left in between. The germline gives CDR1 SGHTA, CDR2 FQGNSA. The CDR3 has 14 amino acids. The CDR3: CASSHGGTNTEAFF. CDR3 coding DNA: TGTGCCAGCAGCCACGGCGGGACGAACACTGAAGCTTTCTTT.

To note about this clonotype: Possible read error: a much larger clone is one base away. The chain carries TRBV3-1 and TRBJ1-1; possibly TRBD1 for D (5 bases). Germline values: CDR1 LGHDT, CDR2 YNNKEL (reference sequence). The CDR3 length is 16 residues. CDR3 in amino acids: CASSQVRGWMNTGAFF. CDR3 DNA sequence: TGTGCCAGCAGCCAAGTGAGGGGCTGGATGAACACTGGAGCTTTCTTT.